Listed here are 27 T cell receptor beta chains from one sample, sequenced in a study of cytomegalovirus exposure and HLA in healthy donors. Sequenced by immunoSEQ multiplex PCR; TCRdb stores in-frame clones only, minus some. The sample holds some 320,000 clones; around 90% are singletons and the top ten take more than 0.9%. The material sequenced was PBMCs. The receptor set was obtained from a woman aged 25 to 45 in good health and CMV-seropositive.

This chain joins TRBV7-7 and TRBJ2-3, with D unclear. This CDR3 contains 13 residues. The ends were cut back, 1 base at V and 4 bases at J, with 6 bases in the middle. Germline loops: CDR1 SSHAT, CDR2 FNYEAQ (reference sequence). The CDR3, as DNA: TGTGCCAGCAGCTTAGACGTGGCAGATACGCAGTATTTT. Its translation: CASSLDVADTQYF. The complete variable domain, with remaining parts taken from reference TRBV7-7 and TRBJ2-3, reads GAGVSQSPRYKVTKRGQDVTLRCDPISSHATLYWYQQALGQGPEFLTYFNYEAQPDKSGLPSDRFSAERPEGSISTLTIQRTEQRDSAMYRCASSLDVADTQYFGPGTRLTVL.

The chain combines TRBV30 with TRBJ2-1, with D possibly matching TRBD1 (5 bases). The ends were cut back, 4 bases at V and 6 bases at J, with 16 bases in the middle. The CDR3 has 14 amino acids. From germline, CDR1 is GTSNPN and CDR2 SVGIG (reference sequence). CDR3: CAWIEGAQGNEQFF. The CDR3 region has the DNA TGTGCCTGGATTGAAGGAGCTCAGGGCAATGAGCAGTTCTTC.

The chain joins TRBV29-1 to TRBJ1-1; D is undetermined. V was cut by 6 bases and J by 3 bases, with 20 bases left in between. The V gene's germline CDR1 is SQVTM and CDR2 ANQGSEA. The CDR3 runs 15 residues. CDR3 nucleotide sequence: TGCAGCGTCACATACTCCGGGGAAGGCGACACTGAAGCTTTCTTT. This encodes CSVTYSGEGDTEAFF.

The chain has TRBV11-2 and TRBJ2-1; 7 bases match TRBD1. J lost 2 bases, V lost 1 base, and 2 bases had no gene match. The CDR3 sequence is 15 residues long. Germline lookup yields CDR1 SGHAT and CDR2 FQNNGV. In nucleotides, the CDR3 is TGTGCCAGCAGCTTAGGGACAGGAGCCTACAATGAGCAGTTCTTC. It specifies CASSLGTGAYNEQFF.

The chain joins TRBV19 to TRBJ2-7, with D possibly being TRBD1 or TRBD2 (5 bases each). Germline V gives CDR1 LNHDA, CDR2 SQIVND (reference sequence). This CDR3 has 16 residues. The V gene lost 5 bases and the J gene lost 2 bases, with 19 bases spanning the gap. The CDR3 DNA reads as TGTGCCAGTAGTGACCCGATCGGGACGTTGACCTACGAGCAGTACTTC. Amino acids: CASSDPIGTLTYEQYF.

The chain links TRBV9 to TRBJ2-6; 10 bases match TRBD1. The CDR3 totals 21 residues. Germline V CDR1 and CDR2: SGDLS, YYNGEE. Trimming cost V 0 bases and J 4 bases; bases outside gene matches: 16. CDR3 loop: CASSVEVNRDRGSAGANVLTF. DNA for the CDR3: TGTGCCAGCAGCGTAGAAGTCAACCGGGACAGGGGATCGGCCGGGGCCAACGTCCTGACTTTC.

Remarks on this clone: This specimen includes other DNA sequences encoding the same CDR3. The chain links TRBV27 to TRBJ1-1; D is undetermined. Germline V gene sequence: CDR1 MNHEY, CDR2 SMNVEV (reference sequence). Trimming left V 0 bases short and J 5 bases short, with 7 bases between. The CDR3 contains 13 residues. The CDR3 region is CASSLSIGTEAFF. For the CDR3, the DNA is TGTGCCAGCAGTTTATCGATAGGGACTGAAGCTTTCTTT.

V usage is TRBV7-9 and J usage is TRBJ1-2, with D possibly TRBD1 on 6 matching bases. Looked up from germline, CDR1 is SEHNR and CDR2 is FQNEAQ (reference sequence). The V end was cut by 5 bases, the J end by 10 bases, with 17 bases between. This CDR3 has 13 amino acids. CDR3 sequence reads: CASSVRDTSFYTF. The CDR3 bases are TGTGCCAGCAGCGTCCGGGACACGAGCTTCTACACCTTC.

This clone was picked up one time. The chain links TRBV5-6 to TRBJ1-1, with 9 bases matching TRBD1. Germline trimming cut 2 bases from V and 6 bases from J; bases unmatched to any gene: 2. Germline-derived CDR1 and CDR2 are SGHDT and YYEEEE. The CDR3 sequence is 13 residues long. CDR3 residues: CASSLYRGPEAFF. The CDR3 nucleotides read TGTGCCAGCAGCTTATACAGGGGGCCTGAAGCTTTCTTT.

This chain uses TRBV11-2 with TRBJ2-7; the match to TRBD2 covers 9 bases. Unmatched junction bases numbered 5, after V lost 0 bases and J lost 2 bases. Germline loops: CDR1 SGHAT, CDR2 FQNNGV. The CDR3 sequence is 16 residues long. CDR3: CASSLDWREGAYEQYF. In DNA form, the CDR3 reads TGTGCCAGCAGCTTAGATTGGCGGGAGGGGGCCTACGAGCAGTACTTC. The full variable domain, in which reference TRBV11-2 and TRBJ2-7 provide the parts outside the CDR3, is EAGVAQSPRYKIIEKRQSVAFWCNPISGHATLYWYQQILGQGPKLLIQFQNNGVVDDSQLPKDRFSAERLKGVDSTLKIQPAKLEDSAVYLCASSLDWREGAYEQYFGPGTRLTVT.

The chain recombines TRBV19 with TRBJ2-1; possible D gene TRBD2, 5 bases. The CDR3 is 12 residues long. With 9 bases removed from V and 6 bases from J, the gap between germline ends came to 12 bases. The germline gives CDR1 LNHDA, CDR2 SQIVND (reference sequence). The CDR3 protein is CASFGLGNEQFF. As DNA, the CDR3 is TGTGCCAGCTTCGGACTCGGCAATGAGCAGTTCTTC.

This clone has just one count. The genes are TRBV27 and TRBJ2-1; 9 bases are a match to TRBD2. The CDR3 consists of 16 residues. V was clipped by 5 bases and J by 4 bases; unmatched bases: 9. Germline V CDR1 and CDR2: MNHEY, SMNVEV (reference sequence). CDR3 sequence: CASSELLAGGYNEQFF. CDR3 in DNA: TGTGCCAGCAGTGAATTACTAGCGGGCGGGTACAATGAGCAGTTCTTC.

J is TRBJ2-3 and V is TRBV5-1; unclear D gene. The germline CDR1 and CDR2 sequences are SGHRS and YFSETQ. The V end was cut by 0 bases, the J end by 0 bases, with 5 bases between. The CDR3 has 14 amino acids. The CDR3, as DNA: TGCGCCAGCAGCTTGGAGTCTAGCACAGATACGCAGTATTTT. Protein product: CASSLESSTDTQYF.

The table lists this clone with a count of one. The chain couples TRBV13 to TRBJ2-1; D is undetermined. CDR1 and CDR2 from the germline V gene are PRHDT and FYEKMQ (reference sequence). The CDR3 covers 14 residues. V was shortened by 2 bases and J by 2 bases, with 7 bases between the two germline ends. The CDR3 is CASSLRETYNEQFF. CDR3 bases: TGTGCCAGCAGCTTAAGGGAAACCTACAATGAGCAGTTCTTC.

This clone has only one observation. The V and J genes are TRBV4-2 and TRBJ2-7; either TRBD1 or TRBD2 may fit D (6 bases each). The CDR3 is 18 amino acids. The V end was cut by 1 base, the J end by 2 bases, with 21 bases between. Germline CDR1 reads LGHNA; CDR2 reads YNFKEQ. CDR3 amino acids: CASSQVSGARAGTYEQYF. The CDR3 nucleotides are TGTGCCAGCAGCCAAGTCTCGGGGGCGAGGGCGGGGACCTACGAGCAGTACTTC.

The chain combines TRBV5-1 with TRBJ2-1; no reliable D call. V dropped 4 bases and J dropped 5 bases, with 16 bases sitting between them. The CDR3 is 15 amino acids. The germline gives CDR1 SGHRS, CDR2 YFSETQ. CDR3 sequence reads: CASSPIDPRNNEQFF. CDR3 nucleotide sequence: TGCGCCAGCAGCCCGATCGACCCACGGAACAATGAGCAGTTCTTC.

The V call is TRBV25-1, the J call TRBJ2-7; D remains unclear. This CDR3 region has 14 residues. The germline CDR1 and CDR2 sequences are MGHDK and SYGVNS. V lost 1 base and J 0 bases, leaving 7 bases between the germline ends. The CDR3 here is CASSESGISYEQYF. CDR3 nucleotide sequence: TGTGCCAGCAGTGAATCTGGGATCTCCTACGAGCAGTACTTC.

J is TRBJ2-7 and V is TRBV5-4, with TRBD1 matching over 7 bases. The CDR3 covers 15 residues. From germline, CDR1 is SGHNT and CDR2 YYREEE (reference sequence). Trimming removed 2 bases from V and 6 bases from J; junction bases left unmatched: 11. CDR3 in DNA: TGTGCCAGCAGCTTTGACAGGGCTTCGTGGCGCGAGCAGTACTTC. It specifies CASSFDRASWREQYF.

The V call is TRBV6-6, the J call TRBJ2-7; D perhaps matches TRBD1 (5 bases). CDR3 length: 13 residues. Germline CDR1 reads MNHNY; CDR2 reads SVGAGI (reference sequence). Deletions cut 2 bases from V and 5 bases from J, with 10 bases between. The CDR3 reads CASSYGASNEQYF. Here the CDR3 DNA reads TGTGCCAGCAGTTACGGGGCGAGTAACGAGCAGTACTTC.

The rearrangement uses TRBV4-1 and TRBJ1-4; the D is unclear. This CDR3 contains 16 residues. Trimming took off 1 base at V and 4 bases at J, with 13 bases between the two ends. Germline CDR1 MGHRA, CDR2 YSYEKL. This chain's CDR3 is CASSQVILRSNEKLFF. For the CDR3, the DNA is TGCGCCAGCAGCCAAGTAATCCTACGGAGTAATGAAAAACTGTTTTTT.

The rearrangement uses TRBV19 and TRBJ2-7, with unresolved D. V was pared by 7 bases and J by 3 bases, with 4 bases between. The CDR3 consists of 10 residues. Germline V gives CDR1 LNHDA, CDR2 SQIVND (reference sequence). The CDR3 coding sequence is TGTGCCAGTACCGGCTACGAGCAGTACTTC. Its translation: CASTGYEQYF.

The chain links TRBV28 to TRBJ1-2, with 7 bases identical to TRBD1. The CDR3 covers 16 residues. The germline V gene has CDR1 MDHEN and CDR2 SYDVKM. The junction had 14 bases not matched to a gene; V was cut back by 6 bases and J by 4 bases. This CDR3 reads CASSRLGTAKSYGYTF. The CDR3 region has the DNA TGTGCCAGCAGCCGGTTAGGGACAGCGAAGAGCTATGGCTACACCTTC.

The chain employs TRBV27 and TRBJ2-1; 7 nucleotides align to TRBD1. This CDR3 spans 13 amino acids. CDR1 and CDR2 from the germline V gene are MNHEY and SMNVEV (reference sequence). Trimming took 5 bases from V and 10 from J; bases not matched to a gene: 8. The CDR3 loop is CASSPRQGLEQFF. CDR3 DNA sequence: TGTGCCAGCAGTCCCCGACAGGGTTTAGAGCAGTTCTTC.

Only a few counts were recorded for this clone. This sequence joins TRBV5-1 and TRBJ1-3, with 10 bases that match TRBD1. V shed 3 bases and J 3 bases; nucleotides not matched to a gene: 6. Germline-derived CDR1 and CDR2 are SGHRS and YFSETQ. The CDR3 runs 16 residues. CDR3 DNA sequence: TGCGCCAGCAGCTACGGGACAGGGGTAGTTGGAAACACCATATATTTT. Encoded protein: CASSYGTGVVGNTIYF.

The rearrangement joins TRBV6-5 to TRBJ1-2, with 8 bases fitting TRBD1. Germline V gene data show CDR1 as MNHEY and CDR2 as SVGAGI. CDR3 length: 14 residues. The V gene end was trimmed by 11 bases and the J gene end by 3 bases; junction bases not matched to a gene: 11. CDR3 DNA: TGTGCCGTCAGCTGGGACAGGCCGGACTATGGCTACACCTTC. Translated: CAVSWDRPDYGYTF.

The V gene is TRBV4-3, the J gene TRBJ1-1; possibly TRBD1 for D (5 bases). Trimming removed 0 bases from V and 4 bases from J, with 6 bases in between. Germline values: CDR1 LGHNA, CDR2 YSLEER. The CDR3 spans 13 residues. The CDR3 coding sequence is TGCGCCAGCAGCCAAGACCAGGGCACTGAAGCTTTCTTT. Protein sequence: CASSQDQGTEAFF.

Turning to this clone: In the same sample, other DNA sequences code for this CDR3. This sequence joins TRBV25-1 and TRBJ2-1, with 9 bases identical to TRBD1. CDR3 length: 15 amino acids. Germline values: CDR1 MGHDK, CDR2 SYGVNS. The J segment lost 4 bases and the V segment lost 2 bases, leaving 3 bases of the junction unmatched. CDR3 DNA: TGTGCCAGCAGTGAACTTGGACAGGGGTACAATGAGCAGTTCTTC. Amino acids: CASSELGQGYNEQFF.